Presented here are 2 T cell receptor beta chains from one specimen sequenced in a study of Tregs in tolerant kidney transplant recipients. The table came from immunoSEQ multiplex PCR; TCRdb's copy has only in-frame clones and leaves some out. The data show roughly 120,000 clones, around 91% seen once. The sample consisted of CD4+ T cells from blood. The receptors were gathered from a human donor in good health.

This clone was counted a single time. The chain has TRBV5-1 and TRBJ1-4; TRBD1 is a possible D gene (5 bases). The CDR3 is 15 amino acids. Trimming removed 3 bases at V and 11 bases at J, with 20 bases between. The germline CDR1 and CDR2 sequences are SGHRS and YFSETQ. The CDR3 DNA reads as TGCGCCAGCAGCTCCAACCGGGACGGCTTTCAGAAACTGTTTTTT. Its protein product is CASSSNRDGFQKLFF.

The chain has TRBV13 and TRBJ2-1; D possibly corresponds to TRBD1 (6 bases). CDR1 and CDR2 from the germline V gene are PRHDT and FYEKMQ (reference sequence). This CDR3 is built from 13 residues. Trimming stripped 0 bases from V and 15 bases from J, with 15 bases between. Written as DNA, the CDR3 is TGTGCCAGCAGCTTAGGCCCGAAGGGGGATGGGTTCTTC. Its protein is CASSLGPKGDGFF.